Presented here are 26 T cell receptor beta chains from one specimen sequenced in a study of breast tumors, draining lymph nodes, adjacent tissues. TCRdb recomputed calls from the multiplex PCR reads with MiXCR, one row per CDR3 protein. The sample holds 150,000 or so distinct CDR3 sequences, around 35% seen once. Breast cancer patients provided tissue from their axillary draining lymph nodes. The sequenced sample was axillary lymph node tissue. The receptors shown here come from a female donor with breast cancer. Some clones in this sample may be carry-over from other donors' samples.

This clonotype was picked up many times. The rearrangement links TRBV6-1 to TRBJ2-7; D is perhaps TRBD2 (5 bases). Per the germline V gene, CDR1 is MNHNS and CDR2 is SASEGT. CDR3 length equals 13 residues. The V and J ends lost 2 bases and 6 bases respectively, with 11 bases between them. The CDR3 is CASSETRGREQYF. The DNA of the CDR3 is TGTGCCAGCAGTGAAACACGAGGGCGCGAGCAGTACTTC.

This clonotype was recorded at least ten times. The CDR3 here is CASIPASGIRTDTQYF. The CDR3 coding sequence is TGTGCCAGCATCCCGGCTAGCGGGATTCGCACAGATACGCAGTATTTT. The gene calls are TRBV2 and TRBJ2-3; 9 positions match TRBD2. V shed 7 bases, J shed 1 base, and the junction held 9 bases outside the gene matches. The germline CDR1 and CDR2 sequences are SNHLY and FYNNEI. The CDR3 extends over 16 amino acids.

As concerns this clonotype: A read error is likely, as this CDR3 ends without the conserved phenylalanine or tryptophan. J is TRBJ2-5 and V is TRBV12-3 or TRBV12-4; TRBD1 or TRBD2 may be the D gene (5 bases each). The CDR3 totals 15 residues. V was clipped by 3 bases and J by 5 bases, with 16 bases between them. The CDR3 nucleotides read TGTGCCAGCAGTTTCGGGGCCTCTCCGTTCGAGACCCAGTACTCC. Residues: CASSFGASPFETQYS.

V is TRBV7-9 and J is TRBJ1-3; D uncertain. Trimming took 4 bases from V and 8 from J, leaving 15 bases between them. The CDR3 covers 14 residues. Germline CDR1 SEHNR, CDR2 FQNEAQ (reference sequence). CDR3 protein: CASSYIESGDTIYF. The CDR3 coding sequence is TGTGCCAGCAGCTACATAGAATCTGGGGACACCATATATTTT. Variable domain in full (rest from reference TRBV7-9 and TRBJ1-3): DTGVSQNPRHKITKRGQNVTFRCDPISEHNRLYWYRQTLGQGPEFLTYFQNEAQLEKSRLLSDRFSAERPKGSFSTLEIQRTEQGDSAMYLCASSYIESGDTIYFGEGSWLTVV.

V usage is TRBV7-9 and J usage is TRBJ1-5, with TRBD1 as a possible D gene (5 bases). The CDR3 is 15 amino acids. V gave up 8 bases and J gave up 5 bases, with 19 bases separating them. Germline V CDR1 and CDR2: SEHNR, FQNEAQ (reference sequence). The CDR3: CASGAGSYLDQPQHF. The DNA for the CDR3 is TGTGCCAGCGGCGCAGGGAGTTACCTTGATCAGCCCCAGCATTTT.

Ten or more counts support this clonotype. This chain uses TRBV19 with TRBJ1-3; D is unresolved. The length of the CDR3 is 14 residues. Germline V lookup: CDR1 LNHDA, CDR2 SQIVND (reference sequence). V lost 7 bases and J lost 0, with 10 bases in between. The CDR3 DNA reads as TGTGCCAGTACTGGCAGACTCTCTGGAAACACCATATATTTT. Its protein product is CASTGRLSGNTIYF.

This clonotype was detected ten times or more. This chain joins TRBV5-8 and TRBJ2-1, with TRBD2 as a possible D gene (6 bases). CDR3 length equals 13 residues. Germline assignment: CDR1 SGHTS and CDR2 YDEGEE. The ends were cut back, 3 bases at V and 8 bases at J, with 12 bases in the middle. The CDR3 here is CASSSRDFHEQFF. DNA of the CDR3: TGTGCCAGCAGCTCCCGGGACTTTCATGAGCAGTTCTTC. Filled out from reference TRBV5-8 and TRBJ2-1, the complete variable domain reads EAGVTQSPTHLIKTRGQQATLRCSPISGHTSVYWYQQALGLGLQFLLWYDEGEERNRGNFPPRFSGRQFPNYSSELNVNALELEDSALYLCASSSRDFHEQFFGPGTRLTVL.

This clonotype was recorded a few times. A much larger clone differs from this one at a single base, so this may be a read error. The V and J genes are TRBV5-8 and TRBJ1-2, with D perhaps matching TRBD1 (5 bases). Trimming stripped 4 bases from V and 10 bases from J, with 11 bases between. CDR1 is SGHTS and CDR2 is YDEGEE in the germline V gene. The CDR3 runs to 11 residues. The CDR3 spells CASSPGPAYTF. In nucleotides, the CDR3 is TGTGCCAGCAGCCCAGGGCCTGCCTACACCTTC.

This clonotype was counted ten times or more. The gene calls are TRBV3-1 and TRBJ2-7; D is unclear. This CDR3 has 13 amino acids. Germline loops: CDR1 LGHDT, CDR2 YNNKEL (reference sequence). The V end lost 0 bases, the J end lost 6 bases, and 9 bases lay between the germline ends. The CDR3 loop is CASSQDRASEQYF. In DNA, the CDR3 is TGTGCCAGCAGCCAAGATAGGGCCTCCGAGCAGTACTTC.

Comments on this clonotype: Possible read error: a much larger clone is one base away. The V gene is TRBV20-1, the J gene TRBJ2-7, with D tentatively TRBD2 (6 bases). The V end lost 3 bases, the J end lost 6 bases, and 21 bases lay between the germline ends. Looked up from germline, CDR1 is DFQATT and CDR2 is SNEGSKA (reference sequence). The CDR3 consists of 15 residues. The CDR3 region is CSASRDSLSPGEQYF. For the CDR3, the DNA is TGCAGTGCTAGTCGGGACTCCTTAAGTCCGGGCGAGCAGTACTTC.

A note on this clonotype: A single base separates this from a much larger clone, so it may be a read error. The rearrangement links TRBV28 to TRBJ1-4, with D possibly matching TRBD1 (5 bases). Per germline, CDR1 MDHEN and CDR2 SYDVKM. The CDR3 is 15 amino acids. The CDR3 bases are TGTGCCAGCAGTTTATCGGCAGGGTTAAGGGAAAGACTGTTTTTT. Its protein is CASSLSAGLRERLFF.

This clonotype came up a few times. J is TRBJ1-1 and V is TRBV20-1, with a tentative D call TRBD1 (5 bases). The CDR3 runs 10 residues. Germline CDR1 and CDR2: DFQATT and SNEGSKA (reference sequence). Trimming stripped 5 bases from V and 11 bases from J, with 12 bases between. The CDR3 region is CSAPGLRAFF. DNA of the CDR3: TGCAGTGCTCCGGGACTTAGGGCTTTCTTT.

This clonotype appeared many times. The CDR3, as DNA: TGTGCCATCCGCCCGGACAGGGGCCTCGGCGAGCAGTACTTC. It is translated as CAIRPDRGLGEQYF. The V gene is TRBV6-5, the J gene TRBJ2-7, with TRBD1 matching 9 bases. The CDR3 is made up of 14 amino acids. Germline V lookup: CDR1 MNHEY, CDR2 SVGAGI. V lost 10 bases to trimming and J lost 6 bases; unmatched junction nucleotides: 13.

To note about this clonotype: This sequence may be a read error, since a much larger clone differs from it by one base. The conserved closing phenylalanine or tryptophan is absent in this CDR3, likely reflecting a read error. This rearrangement joins TRBV3-1 to TRBJ2-7; TRBD1 might be the D (5 bases). Germline V gene data show CDR1 as LGHDT and CDR2 as YNNKEL (reference sequence). V was shortened by 5 bases and J by 7 bases, with 12 bases between the two germline ends. The CDR3 has 12 residues. CDR3: CASSGAVREQYY. The CDR3 nucleotides are TGTGCCAGCAGCGGGGCAGTACGGGAGCAGTACTAC.

This clonotype has at least ten counts. CDR3 nucleotide sequence: TGCGCCAGCAGCTTCTCGGGGATGGAGACTGAGCAGTTCTTC. It is translated as CASSFSGMETEQFF. V and J are TRBV5-1 and TRBJ2-1; D is possibly TRBD2 (5 bases). The CDR3 is 14 residues long. Trimming shortened V by 2 bases and J by 9 bases, and 15 bases separated the two germline ends. CDR1 SGHRS and CDR2 YFSETQ come from the germline V gene.

Ten or more counts support this clonotype. The chain couples TRBV4-1 to TRBJ1-5, with a tentative D call TRBD1 (5 bases). CDR3 length: 17 residues. Trimming took 3 bases from V and 2 from J, leaving 17 bases between them. Germline lookup yields CDR1 MGHRA and CDR2 YSYEKL. The CDR3 region is CASSQGRGDSGNQPQHF. The CDR3 nucleotides are TGCGCCAGCAGCCAGGGACGGGGAGACTCGGGCAATCAGCCCCAGCATTTT.

This clonotype has at least ten counts. This sequence joins TRBV6-6 and TRBJ1-2; D is undetermined. Trimming cost V 5 bases and J 6 bases, with 10 bases left between them. The germline CDR1 and CDR2 sequences are MNHNY and SVGAGI (reference sequence). CDR3 length: 12 amino acids. The CDR3 nucleotides read TGTGCCAGCAGTCACGGCCGGGATGGCTACACCTTC. It codes for CASSHGRDGYTF.

Ten or more counts support this clonotype. The V gene is TRBV27, the J gene TRBJ2-7; D may be TRBD1 (5 bases). Trimming shortened V by 5 bases and J by 10 bases, and 18 bases separated the two germline ends. This CDR3 is built from 13 residues. Germline V lookup: CDR1 MNHEY, CDR2 SMNVEV (reference sequence). The chain's CDR3 is CASSPSDRTGQYF. The CDR3, as DNA: TGTGCCAGCAGTCCCTCAGACAGAACAGGACAGTACTTC.

This clonotype was picked up many times. This chain links TRBV11-2 with TRBJ2-7, with D possibly matching TRBD1 (6 bases). The V end was cut by 1 base, the J end by 2 bases, with 12 bases between. Germline lookup yields CDR1 SGHAT and CDR2 FQNNGV. The CDR3 is made up of 15 amino acids. The CDR3 region is CASSLGAGAPYEQYF. CDR3 in DNA: TGTGCCAGCAGCTTAGGAGCAGGGGCCCCCTACGAGCAGTACTTC.

This clonotype was detected many times. This sequence joins TRBV6-5 and TRBJ2-5, with 10 bases identical to TRBD2. This CDR3 is built from 16 residues. V shed 2 bases, J shed 7 bases, and the junction held 10 bases outside the gene matches. Germline CDR1 is MNHEY and CDR2 is SVGAGI. CDR3 DNA sequence: TGTGCCAGCAGTTACGGGACTAGCGCCCGTTCGAGGACCCAGTACTTC. Its protein is CASSYGTSARSRTQYF.

Concerning this clonotype: The junction departs from the called germline gene at one end, perhaps through a read error. The V gene is TRBV20-1, the J gene TRBJ2-4; D might be TRBD2 (5 bases). This CDR3 has 16 residues. Germline V gives CDR1 DFQATT, CDR2 SNEGSKA (reference sequence). This CDR3 is CSARDGWELAKNIQCF. CDR3 sequence (DNA): TGCAGTGCTAGAGACGGGTGGGAGCTAGCCAAAAACATTCAGTGCTTC.

This clonotype was counted ten times or more. This chain uses TRBV11-2 with TRBJ2-1; D is possibly TRBD1 (6 bases). The germline CDR1 and CDR2 sequences are SGHAT and FQNNGV. Trimming stripped 7 bases from V and 8 bases from J, with 15 bases between. The CDR3 has 13 amino acids. The CDR3 loop is CASTKNRVHEQFF. DNA of the CDR3: TGTGCCAGCACGAAGAACAGGGTCCATGAGCAGTTCTTC. Together with reference TRBV11-2 and TRBJ2-1, the CDR3 gives the full variable domain: EAGVAQSPRYKIIEKRQSVAFWCNPISGHATLYWYQQILGQGPKLLIQFQNNGVVDDSQLPKDRFSAERLKGVDSTLKIQPAKLEDSAVYLCASTKNRVHEQFFGPGTRLTVL.

The chain uses TRBV7-8 and TRBJ2-1; 8 bases are a match to TRBD1. The CDR3 totals 18 residues. Germline CDR1 reads SGHVS; CDR2 reads FQNEAQ. V lost 10 bases, J lost 8 bases, and 25 bases stayed unmatched. The CDR3 loop is CANTGNPGPGQEYHEQFF. Written as DNA, the CDR3 is TGTGCCAACACCGGAAACCCCGGCCCGGGACAGGAGTACCATGAGCAGTTCTTC.

As concerns this clonotype: A read error is possible here, since a much larger clone lies one base away. No conserved phenylalanine or tryptophan is present at the end of the CDR3, so a read error is the likely explanation. The rearrangement joins TRBV3-1 to TRBJ2-7, with TRBD1 identical over 11 bases. J gave up 6 bases and V 6 bases, and 4 bases lay outside the gene matches. The CDR3 consists of 13 residues. Germline CDR1 is LGHDT and CDR2 is YNNKEL (reference sequence). CDR3 in amino acids: CASRRTGGSEQYL. The CDR3, as DNA: TGTGCCAGCAGAAGGACAGGGGGCTCCGAGCAGTACCTC.

This clonotype came up many times. The chain is built from TRBV27 and TRBJ2-7, with 7 bases fitting TRBD1. V shed 2 bases and J 4 bases; nucleotides not matched to a gene: 5. Germline values: CDR1 MNHEY, CDR2 SMNVEV (reference sequence). The length of the CDR3 is 14 residues. CDR3 nucleotide sequence: TGTGCCAGCAGTTTAAGGGGGCCTTTATACGAGCAGTACTTC. Its protein is CASSLRGPLYEQYF.

The chain uses TRBV7-8 and TRBJ2-1, with D unresolved. V was cut by 6 bases and J by 3 bases, with 15 bases left in between. Germline lookup yields CDR1 SGHVS and CDR2 FQNEAQ. The CDR3 sequence is 15 residues long. The CDR3 spells CASSIEQTFYNEQFF. CDR3 nucleotides: TGTGCCAGCAGTATCGAACAAACCTTCTACAATGAGCAGTTCTTC.